Described below is a single TCR beta chain sequence and its context. Its antigen is not known. CDR3 length: 13 residues. The germline V gene encodes CDR1 SGHNT and CDR2 YENEEA. Trimming removed 6 bases from V and 4 bases from J, with 12 bases in between. HIV-positive participants were all treated in the United States. The samples comprised about 0.85-11 million cryopreserved PBMC ahead of DNA extraction. This entry belongs to a study of long-term antiretroviral therapy in people with HIV. Overall study findings and caveats: Someone took the blood between about 2003 and 2018, maybe while older ART regimens were in use. ART was followed by higher diversity that remained below transplant donor controls.

Version v3.0 of the immunoSEQ assay was performed at survey level. Measured with immunoSEQ multiplex PCR; TCRdb has only the in-frame clones, and not every one. The sample records 40,000 or so clones, roughly four fifths being singletons. The chain couples TRBV11-3 to TRBJ1-1; no clear D gene. The source was unsorted PBMCs, collected 1 year after starting antiretroviral therapy. The sequence came from a man aged 18 to 35 with HIV. The CDR3 sequence is CASSYSFGTEAFF. CDR3 nucleotides: TGTGCCAGCAGTTATTCGTTTGGCACTGAAGCTTTCTTT.